The TCR beta chain described here comes from a study of T cells after posttransplantation cyclophosphamide. CDR1 and CDR2 (germline): SGHDT, YYEEEE. The CDR3 spans 16 residues. Trimming removed 0 bases from V and 0 bases from J; junction bases left unmatched: 2. Treatment was busulfan-fludarabine conditioning, a marrow graft, and cyclophosphamide on days +3 and +4. The protocol was immunoSEQ multiplex PCR, while the TCRdb copy is restricted to in-frame clones and leaves out a portion. The specimen has approximately 12,000 clones, none found just once. Study findings and constraints: TRB clonality was highly associated with recipient CMV seropositivity and reactivation. Tissue-infiltrating T cells from skin or gut overlapped little with blood T cells.

This clone appeared many times. Its antigen remains unidentified. The sequence came from a female patient aged 35 to 55 who received an allogeneic stem cell transplant from a related donor, was CMV-positive, and had acute GVHD only. A subset of T cells may come from the graft donor. The chain joins TRBV5-6 to TRBJ1-4; 7 bases line up with TRBD1. Sequencing used PBMCs, obtained after allogeneic stem cell transplant with posttransplant cyclophosphamide. In nucleotides, the CDR3 is TGTGCCAGCAGCTTGGGCGGGACAGCAACTAATGAAAAACTGTTTTTT. This translates into CASSLGGTATNEKLFF.